The present entry profiles one T cell receptor (beta chain) with its context. The CDR3 has 15 residues. Germline V gene lookup returns CDR1 MRHNA and CDR2 SNTAGT. V lost 3 bases and J lost 6, with 16 bases in between. This sample is part of a study of blood T cell repertoires in COVID-19. In the original workflow: The assay estimated nucleated cells by amplifying reference gene primers. Sequenced by immunoSEQ multiplex PCR; TCRdb stores in-frame clones only, minus some. The V and J calls and clone size come from that table; D and trimming were worked out from the DNA. The data hold fewer than 200,000 clones, with nearly 80% observed a single time.

The TCR originated in a woman aged 70-85 years with acute or convalescent COVID-19. This chain joins TRBV6-4 and TRBJ2-3, with D tentatively TRBD1 (7 bases). Sequenced material: peripheral blood. The CDR3 loop reads CASSEARGDSDTQYF. The CDR3 DNA reads TGTGCCAGCAGTGAAGCCAGGGGGGATTCGGATACGCAGTATTTT.